This T cell receptor beta chain was retrieved from a study of T cell repertoires in ileal Crohn's disease. Study-level background: Biopsies of the neoterminal ileum at postoperative colonoscopy form M6 samples.

Here immunoSEQ multiplex PCR was the method, and the copy in TCRdb shows in-frame clones only, minus some. The table has 15,000 to 20,000 clones, around 70% seen once; the top ten hold 4% to 4.5%. Looked up from germline, CDR1 is KGHSH and CDR2 is LQKENI. This CDR3 has 18 residues. V shed 1 base, J shed 6 bases, and the junction held 17 bases outside the gene matches. Notes on this clone: Its antigen remains unidentified.

Documented time point: neoterminal ileum biopsy at postoperative endoscopy, about 6 months after surgery. Whole-study results and caveats: Endoscopic recurrence occurred in every patient whose clonality exceeded 26.8%. Compared with CD4 T cells, sorted CD8 cells carried more expanded clones.

The sequence was collected from an adult with Crohn's disease. This sequence joins TRBV18 and TRBJ1-2; 7 bases are shared with TRBD1. Input material: ileal tissue. DNA of the CDR3: TGTGCCAGCTCACCACGGGGACAGTCGACAGTGACGAACCATGGCTACACCTTC. Translation: CASSPRGQSTVTNHGYTF.